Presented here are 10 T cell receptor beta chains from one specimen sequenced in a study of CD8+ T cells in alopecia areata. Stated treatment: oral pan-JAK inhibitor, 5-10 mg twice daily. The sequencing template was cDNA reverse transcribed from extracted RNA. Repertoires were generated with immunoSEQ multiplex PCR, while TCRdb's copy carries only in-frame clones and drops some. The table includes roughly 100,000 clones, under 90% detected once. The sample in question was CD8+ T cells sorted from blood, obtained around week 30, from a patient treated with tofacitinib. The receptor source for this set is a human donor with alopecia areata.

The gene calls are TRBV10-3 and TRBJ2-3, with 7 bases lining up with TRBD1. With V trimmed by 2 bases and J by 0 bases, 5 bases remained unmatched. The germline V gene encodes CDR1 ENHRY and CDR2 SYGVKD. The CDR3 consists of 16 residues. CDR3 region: CAISEDPGQSTDTQYF. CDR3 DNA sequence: TGTGCCATCAGTGAGGATCCGGGACAGAGCACAGATACGCAGTATTTT.

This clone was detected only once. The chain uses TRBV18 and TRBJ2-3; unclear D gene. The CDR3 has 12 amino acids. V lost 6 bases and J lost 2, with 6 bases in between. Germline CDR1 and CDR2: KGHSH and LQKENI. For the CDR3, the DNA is TGTGCCAGCTCTCGCCCCACAGATACGCAGTATTTT. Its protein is CASSRPTDTQYF.

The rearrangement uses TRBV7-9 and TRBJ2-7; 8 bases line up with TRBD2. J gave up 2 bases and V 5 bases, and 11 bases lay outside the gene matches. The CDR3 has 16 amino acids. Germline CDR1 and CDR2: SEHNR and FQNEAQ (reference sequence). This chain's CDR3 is CASSSGAGREAYEQYF. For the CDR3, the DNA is TGTGCCAGCAGCAGTGGGGCAGGGCGGGAGGCCTACGAGCAGTACTTC.

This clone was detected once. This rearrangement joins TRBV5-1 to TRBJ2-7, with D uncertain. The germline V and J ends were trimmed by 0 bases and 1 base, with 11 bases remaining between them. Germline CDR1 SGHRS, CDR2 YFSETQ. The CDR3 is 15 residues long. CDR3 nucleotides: TGCGCCAGCAGCTTGGTGCCCGTGCTATCCTACGAGCAGTACTTC. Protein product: CASSLVPVLSYEQYF.

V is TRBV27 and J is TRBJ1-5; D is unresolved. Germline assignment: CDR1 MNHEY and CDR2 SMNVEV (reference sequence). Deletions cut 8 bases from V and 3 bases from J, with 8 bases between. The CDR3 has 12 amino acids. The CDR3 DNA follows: TGTGCCAGCGGCCGGACCAATCAGCCCCAGCATTTT. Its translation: CASGRTNQPQHF.

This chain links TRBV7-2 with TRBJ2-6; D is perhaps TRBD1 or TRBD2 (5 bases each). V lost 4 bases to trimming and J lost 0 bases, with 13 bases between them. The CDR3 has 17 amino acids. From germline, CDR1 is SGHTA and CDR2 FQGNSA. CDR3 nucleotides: TGTGCCAGCAGCTGGGGGATCAGCCGCTCTGGGGCCAACGTCCTGACTTTC. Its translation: CASSWGISRSGANVLTF.

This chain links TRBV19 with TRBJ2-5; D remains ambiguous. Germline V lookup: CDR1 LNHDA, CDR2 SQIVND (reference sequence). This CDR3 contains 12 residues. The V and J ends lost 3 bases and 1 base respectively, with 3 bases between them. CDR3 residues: CASSITQETQYF. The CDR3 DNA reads TGTGCCAGTAGTATCACCCAAGAGACCCAGTACTTC.

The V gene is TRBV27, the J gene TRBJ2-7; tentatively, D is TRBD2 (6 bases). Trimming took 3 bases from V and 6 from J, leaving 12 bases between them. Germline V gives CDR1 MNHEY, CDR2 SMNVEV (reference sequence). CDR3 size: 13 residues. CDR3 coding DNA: TGTGCCAGCAGTTTCCCCGGGAGAGGCGAGCAGTACTTC. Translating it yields CASSFPGRGEQYF.

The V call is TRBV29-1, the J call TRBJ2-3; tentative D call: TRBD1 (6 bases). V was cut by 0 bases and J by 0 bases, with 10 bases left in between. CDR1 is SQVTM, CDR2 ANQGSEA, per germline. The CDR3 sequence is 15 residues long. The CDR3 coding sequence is TGCAGCGTTGAAGATCGGGACATTAGCACAGATACGCAGTATTTT. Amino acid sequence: CSVEDRDISTDTQYF.

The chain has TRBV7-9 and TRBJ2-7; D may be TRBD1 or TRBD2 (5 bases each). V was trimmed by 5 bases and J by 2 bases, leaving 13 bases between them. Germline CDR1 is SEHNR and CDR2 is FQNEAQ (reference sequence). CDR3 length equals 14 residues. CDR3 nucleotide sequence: TGTGCCAGCAGCCCCCGGGACGGAACCTACGAGCAGTACTTC. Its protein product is CASSPRDGTYEQYF.